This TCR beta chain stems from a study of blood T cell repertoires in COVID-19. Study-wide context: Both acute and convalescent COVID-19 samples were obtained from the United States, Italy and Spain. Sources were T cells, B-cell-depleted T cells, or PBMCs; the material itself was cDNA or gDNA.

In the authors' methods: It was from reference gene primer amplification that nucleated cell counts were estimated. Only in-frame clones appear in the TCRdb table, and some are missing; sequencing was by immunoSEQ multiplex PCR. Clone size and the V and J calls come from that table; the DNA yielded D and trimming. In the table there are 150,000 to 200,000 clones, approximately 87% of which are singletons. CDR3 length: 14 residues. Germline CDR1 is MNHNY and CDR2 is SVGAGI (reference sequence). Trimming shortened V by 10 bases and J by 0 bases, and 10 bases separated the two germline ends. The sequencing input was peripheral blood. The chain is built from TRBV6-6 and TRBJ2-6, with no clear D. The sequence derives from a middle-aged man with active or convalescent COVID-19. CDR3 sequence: CATSRSSGANVLTF. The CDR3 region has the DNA TGTGCCACTAGTCGGAGCTCTGGGGCCAACGTCCTGACTTTC.